Shown below are 30 T cell receptor beta chains from a single sample sequenced in a study of tumor-infiltrating lymphocytes in primary liver carcinoma. From 500 ng of total RNA, TCR beta-specific cDNA was reverse-transcribed using a constant-region primer. Employing slightly modified ARM-PCR, three nested multiplex PCR rounds were run, and these gave rise to the TCR beta libraries. TRBV1-TRBV30 forward and Cbeta reverse primers drove the first two roughly 10-cycle rounds. TCRdb passed the multiplex PCR reads through MiXCR, listing each CDR3 protein once. Of approximately 76,000 distinct CDR3 sequences listed, roughly two thirds are singletons. Without any cell sorting, roughly 18-34 mg of bulk tissue yielded co-extracted RNA and DNA. Sequences were obtained from liver tumor tissue from sampling region 4. Subset reported: tumor region T4, right-lateral pole. The receptors come from a woman aged 55-69 years with primary liver carcinoma and hepatitis B virus infection.

Remarks on this clonotype: The CDR3 does not end in the conserved phenylalanine or tryptophan, so this is likely a read error. No DNA is shown, since the ends of the CDR3 on it are uncertain; the CDR3 is the one TCRdb lists. The genes are TRBV12-3 or TRBV12-4 and TRBJ2-5; TRBD2 is taken as the D call from the table, unchecked against the DNA. The CDR3 has 13 amino acids, counting both end residues. CDR3 sequence reads: CASSGQASGTHYS.

Notes on this clonotype: An end of the junction differs from the germline gene, which may be a read error. This chain connects TRBV11-1 to TRBJ2-2; D possibly corresponds to TRBD2 (5 bases). Looked up from germline, CDR1 is SGHAT and CDR2 is FQDESV (reference sequence). This CDR3 has 17 amino acids. The CDR3 reads CASRGRTGFANTGEMFF. For the CDR3, the DNA is TGTGCCAGCAGGGGGAGAACGGGATTCGCGAACACCGGGGAGATGTTTTTT.

About this clonotype: This likely comes from a read error, as the CDR3 has no conserved phenylalanine or tryptophan at its end. The DNA is omitted, as the CDR3 cannot be located on it reliably, and the CDR3 follows TCRdb's listing. This chain uses TRBV11-2 with TRBJ2-2; the table's TRBD2 call for D was not verified on the DNA. The germline V gene encodes CDR1 SGHAT and CDR2 FQNNGV. The CDR3 contains 15 residues when both ends are counted. The chain's CDR3 is CTSSPPQGPTGELFL.

With regard to this clonotype: One junction end disagrees with the germline gene, perhaps due to a read error. The rearrangement joins TRBV4-1 to TRBJ2-2; a possible D gene is TRBD1 (5 bases). Germline V gene lookup returns CDR1 MGHRA and CDR2 YSYEKL. The CDR3 extends over 17 amino acids. The CDR3 loop is CAGSQVDMGFPTGELFF. The CDR3 DNA reads TGCGCCGGCAGCCAAGTGGACATGGGATTTCCGACAGGGGAGCTGTTTTTT.

A word on this clonotype: In this CDR3 the conserved last residue, phenylalanine or tryptophan, is missing, so a read error is likely. The CDR3 spells CASSPGGAGFDEQFY. In DNA form, the CDR3 reads TGTGCCAGCAGCCCTGGGGGCGCGGGGTTCGATGAGCAGTTCTAC. This chain uses TRBV12-3 or TRBV12-4 with TRBJ2-1; D is tentatively TRBD1 or TRBD2 (6 bases each). The CDR3 consists of 15 residues. V was cut by 6 bases and J by 8 bases, with 20 bases left in between.

The chain combines TRBV11-2 with TRBJ2-7, with D possibly TRBD1 on 6 matching bases. The CDR3 length is 12 residues. Germline CDR1 is SGHAT and CDR2 is FQNNGV. CDR3 DNA sequence: TGTGAGAGCAGGGGTAGCTCCTACGAGCAGTACTTC. Its translation is CESRGSSYEQYF. The full variable domain, with the rest looked up from reference TRBV11-2 and TRBJ2-7, is EAGVAQSPRYKIIEKRQSVAFWCNPISGHATLYWYQQILGQGPKLLIQFQNNGVVDDSQLPKDRFSAERLKGVDSTLKIQPAKLEDSAVYLCESRGSSYEQYFGPGTRLTVT.

As concerns this clonotype: A much bigger clone sits one base away, suggesting this may be a read error. This chain connects TRBV29-1 to TRBJ2-7; D call uncertain. The germline gives CDR1 SQVTM, CDR2 ANQGSEA. With 7 bases removed from V and 7 bases from J, the gap between germline ends came to 20 bases. This CDR3 has 13 residues. The CDR3 bases are TGCAGCGCCGGCAACCCCGGAATAGGGGAGCAGTACTTC. This encodes CSAGNPGIGEQYF.

Of note for this clonotype: An end of the junction does not agree with germline; a read error may underlie this. The chain joins TRBV11-2 to TRBJ2-3; either TRBD1 or TRBD2 may fit D (5 bases each). Per germline, CDR1 SGHAT and CDR2 FQNNGV. This CDR3 is built from 16 residues. The CDR3 loop reads CASSVERRGYTDTQYF. In DNA form, the CDR3 reads TGTGCTAGCAGCGTAGAGCGCCGGGGCTATACAGATACGCAGTATTTT. Full variable domain (missing parts from reference TRBV11-2 and TRBJ2-3): EAGVAQSPRYKIIEKRQSVAFWCNPISGHATLYWYQQILGQGPKLLIQFQNNGVVDDSQLPKDRFSAERLKGVDSTLKIQPAKLEDSAVYLCASSVERRGYTDTQYFGPGTRLTVL.

In the case of this clonotype: This CDR3 is missing its conserved last phenylalanine or tryptophan, likely due to a read error. The rearrangement joins TRBV6-1 to TRBJ2-3; D is tentatively TRBD1 or TRBD2 (7 bases each). The V end was cut by 3 bases, the J end by 5 bases, with 24 bases between. Germline lookup yields CDR1 MNHNS and CDR2 SASEGT. This CDR3 contains 18 residues. CDR3 protein: CASSDIHASGGVQDTQYY. The CDR3 DNA follows: TGTGCCAGCAGTGACATTCATGCGTCAGGGGGGGTTCAAGATACGCAGTATTAT.

A note on this clonotype: Germline is not matched at one junction end, which may reflect a read error. The V gene is TRBV4-1, the J gene TRBJ1-1; D remains unclear. CDR3 size: 13 residues. Germline V gene sequence: CDR1 MGHRA, CDR2 YSYEKL. CDR3 nucleotide sequence: TGCGCTAGCAGCCAACTTCCGTTAGTTCATGCTTTCTTT. It codes for CASSQLPLVHAFF.

To note about this clonotype: The missing conserved phenylalanine or tryptophan at the end of this CDR3 makes a read error likely. The genes are TRBV4-1 and TRBJ1-5; D is uncertain. V was trimmed by 3 bases and J by 5 bases, leaving 14 bases between them. CDR3 size: 15 residues. The germline gives CDR1 MGHRA, CDR2 YSYEKL. CDR3 region: CASSQVERADQPQHS. CDR3 DNA: TGCGCCAGCAGCCAGGTGGAGAGGGCGGATCAGCCCCAGCATTCT.

This clonotype was seen many times. The rearrangement uses TRBV6-2 or TRBV6-3 and TRBJ2-1, with 7 bases matching TRBD1. Germline CDR1 and CDR2: MNHEY and SVGEGT. The CDR3 sequence is 15 residues long. V shed 6 bases and J 6 bases; nucleotides not matched to a gene: 11. This CDR3 is CASSQQGFLSNEQFF. Written as DNA, the CDR3 is TGTGCCAGCAGCCAACAGGGGTTTCTAAGCAATGAGCAGTTCTTC.

This chain uses TRBV12-3 or TRBV12-4 with TRBJ2-7; no clear D gene. The CDR3 extends over 13 amino acids. This CDR3 reads CLSSSPIDYEQYF. In DNA, the CDR3 is TGTCTCAGCAGTTCGCCGATCGACTACGAGCAGTACTTC.

To note about this clonotype: This could be a read error, since a much larger clone is one nucleotide away. This sequence joins TRBV24-1 and TRBJ2-1; D is unclear. The germline CDR1 and CDR2 sequences are KGHDR and SFDVKD. This CDR3 has 13 residues. This CDR3 reads CAASDLKGTVQFF. The CDR3 DNA reads TGTGCCGCCAGTGATTTGAAGGGAACTGTGCAGTTCTTC.

Regarding this clonotype: A read error is possible here, since a much larger clone lies one base away. The chain is built from TRBV28 and TRBJ1-2; D is ambiguous. The CDR3 loop spans 14 amino acids. Germline V lookup: CDR1 MDHEN, CDR2 SYDVKM. CDR3: CVSSLAGIPMGYTF. CDR3 sequence (DNA): TGTGTCAGCAGTCTAGCAGGAATCCCAATGGGGTACACCTTC.

To note about this clonotype: No conserved phenylalanine or tryptophan ends this CDR3, so it is likely a read error. The chain couples TRBV29-1 to TRBJ2-5, with D unresolved. Looked up from germline, CDR1 is SQVTM and CDR2 is ANQGSEA. This CDR3 has 11 amino acids. The CDR3 nucleotides are TGCAGCGTTAAATACCAAGAGATCCAGTACCTC. Protein sequence: CSVKYQEIQYL.

With respect to this clonotype: At one boundary the junction diverges from the germline segment, which might be a read error. J is TRBJ2-6 and V is TRBV28; D may correspond to TRBD1 or TRBD2 (5 bases each). CDR3 length: 16 amino acids. In germline, CDR1 is MDHEN, CDR2 SYDVKM. CDR3: CASSTYTSSGANILTF. CDR3 nucleotide sequence: TGTGCCAGCAGTACCTACACGAGCTCCGGGGCCAACATCCTGACTTTC.

The CDR3 here is CASSPTSGETQYF. CDR3 DNA: TGTGCCAGCTCACCAACTAGCGGAGAGACCCAGTACTTC. V is TRBV18 and J is TRBJ2-5; 8 bases fit TRBD2. CDR3 length: 13 amino acids. From germline, CDR1 is KGHSH and CDR2 LQKENI. Trimming at V came to 2 bases and at J to 4 bases, leaving 0 bases not matched to a gene.

About this clonotype: One junction end disagrees with the germline gene, perhaps due to a read error. CDR3 sequence: CASSLSSLDQLQHF. The DNA for the CDR3 is TGTGCCAGCAGCTTATCCAGCCTCGATCAGCTCCAGCATTTT. The chain is built from TRBV7-9 and TRBJ1-5; D gene uncertain. The CDR3 is 14 amino acids. Germline V gene lookup returns CDR1 SEHNR and CDR2 FQNEAQ (reference sequence).

As concerns this clonotype: Germline and junction disagree at one end, which may indicate a read error. The chain has TRBV5-1 and TRBJ2-1; TRBD2 aligns across 9 bases. Germline-derived CDR1 and CDR2 are SGHRS and YFSETQ. The CDR3 contains 16 residues. Here the CDR3 DNA reads TGCGCCAGCAGCTTGGATCCTAGCGGGACTTATATTGAGCAGCTCTTC. Its protein product is CASSLDPSGTYIEQLF.

For this clonotype: A much more abundant neighbour one base away suggests this may be a read error. J is TRBJ2-1 and V is TRBV2, with D unresolved. Germline loops: CDR1 SNHLY, CDR2 FYNNEI. This CDR3 comprises 13 residues. CDR3: CVSSEESDNEQFF. The CDR3 DNA is TGTGTCAGCAGTGAGGAGTCCGACAATGAGCAGTTCTTC.

Note on this clonotype: A read error may account for a junction end that differs from germline. J is TRBJ2-4 and V is TRBV12-3 or TRBV12-4, with D unclear. The CDR3 sequence is 12 residues long. CDR3 bases: TGTACCAGCAGTCTCATGGAAAACATTCGGTACTTC. Protein product: CTSSLMENIRYF.

This clonotype turned up a few times. Mismatch with germline at one junction end may stem from a read error. The rearrangement uses TRBV29-1 and TRBJ1-1; D ambiguous. The length of the CDR3 is 12 residues. The germline V gene has CDR1 SQVTM and CDR2 ANQGSEA. CDR3 sequence reads: CSGGCMNTEASF. DNA for the CDR3: TGCAGCGGCGGATGTATGAACACTGAAGCTTCCTTT.

Comments on this clonotype: A read error may account for a junction end that differs from germline. The chain combines TRBV11-2 with TRBJ2-3, with 8 bases lining up with TRBD2. Germline-derived CDR1 and CDR2 are SGHAT and FQNNGV. CDR3 length equals 16 residues. In nucleotides, the CDR3 is TGTCCCAACAGCGCTGGTAGCGGGGCTAGCACAGATACGCAGTACTTT. Translating gives CPNSAGSGASTDTQYF.

In regard to this clonotype: A read error may account for a junction end that differs from germline. The chain links TRBV6-5 to TRBJ2-2, with 11 bases that match TRBD2. Germline V gene data show CDR1 as MNHEY and CDR2 as SVGAGI. There are 19 residues in the CDR3. CDR3: CASRPWGSGRAWTTGDLFF. The CDR3 coding sequence is TGTGCCAGCAGACCCTGGGGTAGCGGGAGGGCGTGGACCACCGGGGACCTGTTTTTT.

With respect to this clonotype: A much larger clone lies one base from this, so it may be a read error. This chain uses TRBV7-9 with TRBJ1-2; D gene unclear. Germline assignment: CDR1 SEHNR and CDR2 FQNEAQ (reference sequence). The CDR3 is 14 amino acids. The CDR3 protein is CASSLEVPGYGYIF. CDR3 in DNA: TGTGCCAGCAGCTTAGAAGTGCCTGGGTATGGCTACATCTTC.

This chain uses TRBV6-5 with TRBJ2-7; no firm D call. Germline V CDR1 and CDR2: MNHEY, SVGAGI. The CDR3 consists of 13 residues. Trimming stripped 0 bases from V and 7 bases from J, with 10 bases between. CDR3 nucleotides: TGTGCCAGCAGTTACTCTGAATGGTGGGAGCAGTACTTC. Its protein product is CASSYSEWWEQYF.

This clonotype was observed a handful of times. V usage is TRBV7-9 and J usage is TRBJ2-7; D remains unclear. The ends were cut back, 1 base at V and 0 bases at J, with 10 bases in the middle. This CDR3 contains 15 residues. Looked up from germline, CDR1 is SEHNR and CDR2 is FQNEAQ (reference sequence). CDR3: CASSLGAPASYEQYF. CDR3 nucleotide sequence: TGTGCCAGCAGCTTAGGTGCGCCAGCCTCCTACGAGCAGTACTTC.

Turning to this clonotype: At one end the junction does not follow the germline gene, possibly because of a read error. The chain couples TRBV11-2 to TRBJ2-1; 7 bases line up with TRBD1. Per germline, CDR1 SGHAT and CDR2 FQNNGV. This CDR3 has 14 residues. The CDR3 reads CTSSLDPGLPGQLF. The CDR3 nucleotides are TGTACCAGCAGCTTAGATCCGGGGCTACCGGGACAGCTCTTC.

A remark on this clonotype: The junction differs from germline at one of its ends, possibly a read error. The chain links TRBV6-5 to TRBJ2-7, with no clear D. This CDR3 contains 12 residues. Germline V lookup: CDR1 MNHEY, CDR2 SVGAGI. The CDR3 loop reads CASSGPGDEQCF. DNA for the CDR3: TGTGCCAGCAGTGGCCCAGGAGACGAGCAGTGTTTC.